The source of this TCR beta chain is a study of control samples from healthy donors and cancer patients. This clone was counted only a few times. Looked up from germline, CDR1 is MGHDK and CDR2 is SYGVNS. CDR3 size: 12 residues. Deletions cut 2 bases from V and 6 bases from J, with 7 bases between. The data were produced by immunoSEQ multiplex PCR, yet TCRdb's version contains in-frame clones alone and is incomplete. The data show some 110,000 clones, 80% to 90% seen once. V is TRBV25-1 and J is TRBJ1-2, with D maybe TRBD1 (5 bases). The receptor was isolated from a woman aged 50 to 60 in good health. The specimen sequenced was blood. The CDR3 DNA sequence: TGTGCCAGCAGTGAAGAGGGGAATGGCTACACCTTC. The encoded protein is CASSEEGNGYTF.